This T cell receptor (beta chain) came from a study of shared clonotypes between healthy human individuals. The wider study: The donor group consisted of two women and a few men, aged 18 to 49.

Assay: immunoSEQ multiplex PCR; the TCRdb copy retains only in-frame clones and omits some. The sample gives 2 million to 3 million clones, 85% to 95% of which show up once; around 0.14% is in the top ten. Looked up from germline, CDR1 is SGHNT and CDR2 is YENEEA. This CDR3 has 16 amino acids. This sequence originates from a man aged 18 to 35 in good health. The source material was naive CD4+ T cells sorted from blood. As for subset: CD45RA+ positively selected. The genes are TRBV11-3 and TRBJ2-5; D uncertain. TRBJ2-7 explains the end of the DNA better; the J call may be wrong. Written as DNA, the CDR3 is TGTGCCAGCAGCTTAACGTCCTCCGTCAGCTCCTACGAGCAGTACTTC. Translation: CASSLTSSVSSYEQYF.